Presented here are 16 T cell receptor beta chains from one specimen sequenced in a study of cytomegalovirus exposure and HLA in healthy donors. PCR primers comprised 60 Vbeta and 13 Jbeta primers. TCRdb's copy holds only in-frame clones and misses some; the assay was immunoSEQ multiplex PCR. The sample includes some 170,000 clones, roughly 80% of them seen just once. The sample was PBMCs. The receptors were sampled from a young woman in good health and CMV-seropositive.

This clone was detected only a few times. V and J are TRBV10-3 and TRBJ1-6; a possible D gene is TRBD1 (5 bases). V gave up 10 bases and J gave up 1 base, with 14 bases separating them. Germline V gene data show CDR1 as ENHRY and CDR2 as SYGVKD. This CDR3 contains 15 residues. The CDR3 DNA is TGTGCCACAACGGGGGGAAGGTCCTATAATTCACCCCTCCACTTT. Translation gives CATTGGRSYNSPLHF.

The chain has TRBV10-3 and TRBJ2-3; 7 nucleotides align to TRBD2. Trimming cost V 6 bases and J 6 bases; bases outside gene matches: 9. The germline V gene has CDR1 ENHRY and CDR2 SYGVKD. The length of the CDR3 is 14 residues. CDR3: CAIRPGGTMDTQYF. CDR3 in DNA: TGTGCCATCAGGCCTGGGGGGACTATGGATACGCAGTATTTT.

Here the CDR3 DNA reads TGTGCCAGCAGCGGGGGGTGGGGAGGGCGTATAGAGACCCAGTACTTC. This encodes CASSGGWGGRIETQYF. V is TRBV5-6 and J is TRBJ2-5; 7 bases map to TRBD2. The germline CDR1 and CDR2 sequences are SGHDT and YYEEEE. V trimming: 4 bases; J trimming: 4 bases; junction bases outside the gene matches: 13. The CDR3 length is 16 residues.

This clone was seen more than once but under ten times. This chain links TRBV7-2 with TRBJ2-7, with D unclear. V dropped 5 bases and J dropped 3 bases, with 14 bases sitting between them. CDR1 is SGHTA, CDR2 FQGNSA, per germline. The CDR3 totals 14 residues. This CDR3 reads CASSLRGLGYEQYF. CDR3 nucleotide sequence: TGTGCCAGCAGCCTCCGCGGTCTCGGCTACGAGCAGTACTTC.

This clone was detected only once. The chain couples TRBV9 to TRBJ2-4; 11 bases agree with TRBD1. This CDR3 has 16 amino acids. Germline V gene sequence: CDR1 SGDLS, CDR2 YYNGEE. Trimming cost V 2 bases and J 5 bases; bases outside gene matches: 6. This CDR3 reads CASSVAGTGGQNIQYF. CDR3 DNA sequence: TGTGCCAGCAGCGTGGCCGGGACAGGGGGGCAAAACATTCAGTACTTC.

The gene calls are TRBV19 and TRBJ2-7, with D tentatively TRBD1 (6 bases). The CDR3 runs 14 residues. The germline V gene has CDR1 LNHDA and CDR2 SQIVND (reference sequence). Trimming left V 5 bases short and J 2 bases short, with 13 bases between. This CDR3 reads CASSDHRAAYEQYF. The CDR3, as DNA: TGTGCCAGTAGTGACCACAGGGCGGCCTACGAGCAGTACTTC.

The CDR3: CASRSGLISSPLHF. Here the CDR3 DNA reads TGTGCCAGCAGGAGTGGGCTGATAAGCTCACCCCTCCACTTT. The V call is TRBV6-5, the J call TRBJ1-6, with D unclear. Germline CDR1 reads MNHEY; CDR2 reads SVGAGI. V was shortened by 6 bases and J by 10 bases, with 16 bases between the two germline ends. The CDR3 contains 14 residues.

This clone turned up a few times. The V call is TRBV10-3, the J call TRBJ2-1, with D uncertain. V gave up 4 bases and J gave up 4 bases, with 8 bases separating them. Germline V gene data show CDR1 as ENHRY and CDR2 as SYGVKD. The CDR3 has 13 amino acids. CDR3: CAISASLYNEQFF. Written as DNA, the CDR3 is TGTGCCATCAGTGCTTCACTTTACAATGAGCAGTTCTTC.

This clone was found once. The V call is TRBV4-2, the J call TRBJ2-3, with 7 bases fitting TRBD1. The CDR3 is made up of 14 amino acids. The germline CDR1 and CDR2 sequences are LGHNA and YNFKEQ. V was pared by 4 bases and J by 6 bases, with 7 bases of the junction left unmatched. CDR3 sequence (DNA): TGTGCCAGCAGCCCGACAGGGTCCGTGGATACGCAGTATTTT. Its protein is CASSPTGSVDTQYF.

The V and J genes are TRBV7-8 and TRBJ1-2, with D perhaps TRBD1 (6 bases). The germline V gene encodes CDR1 SGHVS and CDR2 FQNEAQ. The CDR3 length is 14 residues. V lost 1 base and J 4 bases, leaving 10 bases between the germline ends. The CDR3 nucleotides are TGTGCCAGCAGCTTAGGCCAGGGGACCTATGGCTACACCTTC. This encodes CASSLGQGTYGYTF.

The count of this clone is one. V usage is TRBV9 and J usage is TRBJ2-7, with a tentative D call TRBD1 (5 bases). Germline assignment: CDR1 SGDLS and CDR2 YYNGEE. This CDR3 has 15 amino acids. Trimming left V 2 bases short and J 0 bases short, with 12 bases between. CDR3 sequence: CASSVLGDVSYEQYF. As DNA, the CDR3 is TGTGCCAGCAGCGTCCTAGGGGATGTCTCCTACGAGCAGTACTTC.

The chain carries TRBV30 and TRBJ1-3; D is ambiguous. Germline lookup yields CDR1 GTSNPN and CDR2 SVGIG (reference sequence). Trimming removed 1 base from V and 4 bases from J, with 8 bases in between. This CDR3 has 13 amino acids. CDR3 protein: CAWSGGYGNTIYF. The CDR3 region has the DNA TGTGCCTGGAGTGGAGGATACGGAAACACCATATATTTT.

The chain has TRBV5-4 and TRBJ1-1, with TRBD1 matching 7 bases. The CDR3 runs 16 residues. J lost 1 base, V lost 4 bases, and 10 bases had no gene match. Germline assignment: CDR1 SGHNT and CDR2 YYREEE (reference sequence). CDR3: CASSGLTGWGNTEAFF. Here the CDR3 DNA reads TGTGCCAGCAGCGGCTTGACAGGGTGGGGGAACACTGAAGCTTTCTTT.

V and J are TRBV9 and TRBJ1-2, with 7 bases matching TRBD1. This CDR3 has 16 amino acids. Germline V gives CDR1 SGDLS, CDR2 YYNGEE. V was clipped by 0 bases and J by 5 bases; unmatched bases: 10. CDR3 coding DNA: TGTGCCAGCAGCGTAGTCGGGACAGAAGGAGGATATGGCTACACCTTC. This translates into CASSVVGTEGGYGYTF.

The chain has TRBV4-1 and TRBJ1-2; 8 positions match TRBD1. CDR1 MGHRA and CDR2 YSYEKL come from the germline V gene. The V and J ends lost 5 bases and 0 bases, in that order; junction bases with no gene match: 2. The CDR3 is 14 residues long. In DNA, the CDR3 is TGCGCCAGCAGCGGACAGGGTTCTAACTATGGCTACACCTTC. It codes for CASSGQGSNYGYTF.

The chain employs TRBV9 and TRBJ2-2; D is possibly TRBD2 (5 bases). The V gene lost 6 bases and the J gene lost 1 base, with 13 bases spanning the gap. This CDR3 contains 15 residues. Per germline, CDR1 SGDLS and CDR2 YYNGEE. The CDR3 protein is CASTANEGNTGELFF. Here the CDR3 DNA reads TGTGCCAGCACCGCTAATGAGGGGAACACCGGGGAGCTGTTTTTT.